These 11 T cell receptor beta chains came from one sample sequenced in a study of cytomegalovirus exposure and HLA in healthy donors. PCR used 60 Vbeta primers and 13 Jbeta primers. TCRdb keeps only in-frame clones here, not all; method: immunoSEQ multiplex PCR. The clone table shows tens of thousands of clones, with the ten largest holding less than 2%. Sequencing used PBMCs. The receptors come from a woman in her 40s in good health and CMV-seropositive.

V usage is TRBV15 and J usage is TRBJ2-1; 8 bases map to TRBD1. J lost 9 bases, V lost 8 bases, and 15 bases had no gene match. The germline CDR1 and CDR2 sequences are LNHNV and YYDKDF (reference sequence). The CDR3 contains 15 residues. Written as DNA, the CDR3 is TGTGCCACCGCCCAGGGGGCCCATGACTTTGTTGAGCAGTTCTTC. Residues: CATAQGAHDFVEQFF.

The chain is built from TRBV30 and TRBJ2-2; 7 nucleotides line up with TRBD2. The junction had 4 bases not matched to a gene; V was cut back by 2 bases and J by 1 base. CDR3 length equals 15 residues. The germline CDR1 and CDR2 sequences are GTSNPN and SVGIG (reference sequence). The CDR3 spells CAWSWGGKNTGELFF. DNA of the CDR3: TGTGCCTGGAGTTGGGGGGGGAAGAACACCGGGGAGCTGTTTTTT.

The chain employs TRBV9 and TRBJ2-7, with D possibly being TRBD1 (5 bases). The V and J ends lost 2 bases and 7 bases respectively, with 10 bases between them. This CDR3 spans 12 amino acids. Germline CDR1 SGDLS, CDR2 YYNGEE. The CDR3 spells CASSVSGREQYF. CDR3 sequence (DNA): TGTGCCAGCAGCGTTTCAGGGCGGGAGCAGTACTTC.

This rearrangement joins TRBV5-1 to TRBJ2-5, with 10 bases that match TRBD1. V shed 3 bases, J shed 5 bases, and the junction held 16 bases outside the gene matches. Germline CDR1 and CDR2: SGHRS and YFSETQ. This CDR3 contains 18 residues. CDR3 nucleotide sequence: TGCGCCAGCAGCTATACGCAGGGATGGGACAGGGGCCAGGAGACCCAGTACTTC. Encoded protein: CASSYTQGWDRGQETQYF.

J is TRBJ1-1 and V is TRBV4-2; D not resolved. The V gene lost 0 bases and the J gene lost 0 bases, with 8 bases spanning the gap. Per the germline V gene, CDR1 is LGHNA and CDR2 is YNFKEQ. The CDR3 covers 15 residues. The CDR3 nucleotides read TGTGCCAGCAGCCAAGAAGCCGGGTTGAACACTGAAGCTTTCTTT. Residues: CASSQEAGLNTEAFF.

V is TRBV11-2 and J is TRBJ1-1; D gene uncertain. There are 11 residues in the CDR3. Trimming cost V 3 bases and J 4 bases, with 3 bases left between them. Per germline, CDR1 SGHAT and CDR2 FQNNGV. In DNA form, the CDR3 reads TGTGCCAGCAGCTTCCGCACTGAAGCTTTCTTT. Amino acid sequence: CASSFRTEAFF.

Details on this clone: Germline is not matched at one junction end, which may reflect a read error. The V gene is TRBV7-9, the J gene TRBJ2-7, with D tentatively TRBD1 (6 bases). Germline assignment: CDR1 SEHNR and CDR2 FQNEAQ (reference sequence). The CDR3 is made up of 13 amino acids. The chain's CDR3 is CASSTTGTGTLEF. In nucleotides, the CDR3 is TGTGCCAGCAGCACGACCGGCACAGGGACCTTAGAATTC.

The V call is TRBV18, the J call TRBJ2-7; D is undetermined. V lost 4 bases, J lost 0 bases, and 7 bases lay in between. This CDR3 comprises 13 residues. CDR1 and CDR2 from the germline V gene are KGHSH and LQKENI. DNA of the CDR3: TGTGCCAGCTCACTCACGAGCTCCTACGAGCAGTACTTC. This gives the protein CASSLTSSYEQYF. Complete variable domain (other parts from reference TRBV18 and TRBJ2-7): NAGVMQNPRHLVRRRGQEARLRCSPMKGHSHVYWYRQLPEEGLKFMVYLQKENIIDESGMPKERFSAEFPKEGPSILRIQQVVRGDSAAYFCASSLTSSYEQYFGPGTRLTVT.

The chain joins TRBV6-1 to TRBJ2-2; 7 bases line up with TRBD1. With 5 bases clipped from V and 5 bases from J, the junction kept 2 bases outside the gene matches. Germline CDR1 and CDR2: MNHNS and SASEGT. This CDR3 has 13 amino acids. The CDR3 protein is CASSSGGTGELFF. The CDR3 DNA reads TGTGCCAGCAGTTCAGGGGGTACCGGGGAGCTGTTTTTT.

The chain has TRBV5-6 and TRBJ2-5; possible D gene TRBD1, 6 bases. CDR1 SGHDT and CDR2 YYEEEE come from the germline V gene. The CDR3 is 13 amino acids. The V end lost 4 bases, the J end lost 6 bases, and 13 bases lay between the germline ends. CDR3 DNA: TGTGCCAGCAGCCCAACAGGGTTGCAGACCCAGTACTTC. Translated, it gives CASSPTGLQTQYF.

The V gene is TRBV6-1, the J gene TRBJ2-7; possibly TRBD2 for D (5 bases). The CDR3 has 18 amino acids. Trimming removed 2 bases from V and 0 bases from J, with 20 bases in between. Germline V gene sequence: CDR1 MNHNS, CDR2 SASEGT. The CDR3 DNA sequence: TGTGCCAGCAGTGAAAGCTCTCCGCGGACTGACCTCTCCTACGAGCAGTACTTC. This sequence encodes CASSESSPRTDLSYEQYF.